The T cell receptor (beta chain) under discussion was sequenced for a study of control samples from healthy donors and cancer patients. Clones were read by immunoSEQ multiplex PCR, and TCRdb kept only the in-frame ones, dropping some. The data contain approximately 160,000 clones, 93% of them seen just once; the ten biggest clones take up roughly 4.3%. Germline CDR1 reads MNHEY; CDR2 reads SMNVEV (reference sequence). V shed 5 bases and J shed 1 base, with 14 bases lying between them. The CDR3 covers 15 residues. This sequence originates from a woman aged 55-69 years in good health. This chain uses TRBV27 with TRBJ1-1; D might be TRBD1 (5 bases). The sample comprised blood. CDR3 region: CASSPKLGGNTEAFF. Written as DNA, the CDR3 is TGTGCCAGCAGTCCTAAGCTGGGGGGGAACACTGAAGCTTTCTTT.